Listed here are 20 T cell receptor beta chains from one sample, sequenced in a study of CD8+ T cells in alopecia areata (dated by TCRdb to 2016 to 2018). The library was built by means of the immunoSEQ multiplex PCR assay. RNA was extracted from all samples and reverse transcribed into cDNA as template for TCR sequencing. TCRdb took over this immuneACCESS table, retaining in-frame rearrangements with V and J assigned. Such tables are incomplete; in checked studies, under half of the missing clones stem from an unresolved V gene, and the remainder is unexplained. A total of more than 150,000 clones appear in this sample, approximately 56% of them only once. The ten most abundant clones make up about 3.5% of the sample. The sample's time point, from its label and the paper: around 29 days on oral tofacitinib. In light of the paper, this sample's treatment or condition label describes: oral pan-JAK inhibitor, 5-10 mg twice daily.

This specimen consisted of CD4+ T cells sorted from blood, obtained at week 4, from a patient treated with tofacitinib. The origin of the receptors is a human donor with alopecia areata.

The chain joins TRBV29-1 to TRBJ2-7; TRBD1 is a possible D gene (5 bases). This CDR3 has 14 amino acids. The V gene's germline CDR1 is SQVTM and CDR2 ANQGSEA. V gave up 5 bases and J gave up 3 bases, with 17 bases separating them. CDR3 protein: CSVYPEGRDYEQYF. The DNA for the CDR3 is TGCAGCGTTTACCCCGAAGGCAGGGACTACGAGCAGTACTTC.

The chain recombines TRBV27 with TRBJ1-6; D unresolved. The CDR3 extends over 13 amino acids. Trimming cost V 5 bases and J 7 bases, with 9 bases left between them. Germline CDR1 reads MNHEY; CDR2 reads SMNVEV (reference sequence). Here the CDR3 DNA reads TGTGCCAGCAGTCTAAAGACCAATTCACCCCTCCACTTT. Its protein is CASSLKTNSPLHF.

This clone came up a few times. V and J are TRBV2 and TRBJ2-6; D is tentatively TRBD1 or TRBD2 (5 bases each). This CDR3 has 17 amino acids. Deletions cut 7 bases from V and 2 bases from J, with 18 bases between. The germline V gene encodes CDR1 SNHLY and CDR2 FYNNEI. This CDR3 is CASIVGQGPPGANVLTF. CDR3 DNA sequence: TGTGCCAGCATCGTCGGCCAGGGACCCCCTGGGGCCAACGTCCTGACTTTC.

The table lists this clone with a count of one. The chain is built from TRBV5-1 and TRBJ2-3, with 9 bases lining up with TRBD2. From germline, CDR1 is SGHRS and CDR2 YFSETQ. V was pared by 3 bases and J by 0 bases, with 5 bases of the junction left unmatched. CDR3 length: 16 amino acids. The CDR3 DNA reads TGCGCCAGCAGCTGGGGACTAGCCCGAAGCACAGATACGCAGTATTTT. Translated: CASSWGLARSTDTQYF.

This chain uses TRBV30 with TRBJ1-6; D not certain. V was trimmed by 1 base and J by 0 bases, leaving 1 base between them. The CDR3 has 13 amino acids. Germline CDR1 is GTSNPN and CDR2 is SVGIG (reference sequence). The chain's CDR3 is CAWSGSYNSPLHF. The CDR3 nucleotides read TGTGCCTGGAGTGGCTCCTATAATTCACCCCTCCACTTT.

The chain recombines TRBV11-3 with TRBJ2-1; 10 nucleotides match TRBD1. The CDR3 covers 15 residues. The V gene's germline CDR1 is SGHNT and CDR2 YENEEA. V lost 5 bases and J lost 5; bases outside the gene matches: 6. CDR3 sequence (DNA): TGTGCCAGCAGCCCCCGGACAGGGGGGAACAATGAGCAGTTCTTC. Translating gives CASSPRTGGNNEQFF.

This clone occurred once. This chain uses TRBV30 with TRBJ1-2; 7 bases are shared with TRBD1. This CDR3 is 13 amino acids long. The germline gives CDR1 GTSNPN, CDR2 SVGIG (reference sequence). V dropped 0 bases and J dropped 6; count of bases not matched to a gene: 4. The CDR3 bases are TGTGCCTGGAGTGTCACAGGGGAGGATGGCTACACCTTC. This sequence encodes CAWSVTGEDGYTF.

The rearrangement links TRBV27 to TRBJ1-1; D is ambiguous. Germline CDR1 reads MNHEY; CDR2 reads SMNVEV (reference sequence). Trimming removed 5 bases at V and 1 base at J, with 8 bases between. This CDR3 spans 13 amino acids. The DNA for the CDR3 is TGTGCCAGCAGTCCCGCAGGGAACACTGAAGCTTTCTTT. It encodes CASSPAGNTEAFF.

This clone was seen a few times. V gene TRBV18 combines with J gene TRBJ2-5; the D gene could be TRBD1 or TRBD2 (6 bases each). The CDR3 spans 15 residues. Germline CDR1 KGHSH, CDR2 LQKENI. Trimming cost V 0 bases and J 4 bases, with 12 bases left between them. The CDR3 nucleotides read TGTGCCAGCTCACCACCCAGTGGAGGGGGAGAGACCCAGTACTTC. Protein: CASSPPSGGGETQYF. The whole variable domain, remainder taken from reference TRBV18 and TRBJ2-5, is NAGVMQNPRHLVRRRGQEARLRCSPMKGHSHVYWYRQLPEEGLKFMVYLQKENIIDESGMPKERFSAEFPKEGPSILRIQQVVRGDSAAYFCASSPPSGGGETQYFGPGTRLLVL.

This rearrangement joins TRBV30 to TRBJ1-3; D gene unclear. The V end lost 5 bases, the J end lost 4 bases, and 6 bases lay between the germline ends. This CDR3 comprises 11 residues. The germline gives CDR1 GTSNPN, CDR2 SVGIG (reference sequence). The CDR3 nucleotides read TGTGCCTGGGTAGGAGGAAACACCATATATTTT. Translated, it gives CAWVGGNTIYF.

The V gene is TRBV19, the J gene TRBJ1-5, with TRBD1 identical over 7 bases. Germline values: CDR1 LNHDA, CDR2 SQIVND (reference sequence). J gave up 2 bases and V 5 bases, and 6 bases lay outside the gene matches. The CDR3 contains 15 residues. The CDR3 loop reads CASSPGQIGNQPQHF. In nucleotides, the CDR3 is TGTGCCAGTAGTCCGGGACAGATAGGCAATCAGCCCCAGCATTTT. The complete variable domain, with remaining parts taken from reference TRBV19 and TRBJ1-5, reads DGGITQSPKYLFRKEGQNVTLSCEQNLNHDAMYWYRQDPGQGLRLIYYSQIVNDFQKGDIAEGYSVSREKKESFPLTVTSAQKNPTAFYLCASSPGQIGNQPQHFGDGTRLSIL.

V is TRBV15 and J is TRBJ1-5; no definite D call. The germline CDR1 and CDR2 sequences are LNHNV and YYDKDF (reference sequence). The V end was cut by 0 bases, the J end by 0 bases, with 9 bases between. CDR3 length: 16 amino acids. The CDR3 DNA is TGTGCCACCAGCAGAGATTCCGGGTTTAGCAATCAGCCCCAGCATTTT. Its protein is CATSRDSGFSNQPQHF. Complete variable domain (other parts from reference TRBV15 and TRBJ1-5): DAMVIQNPRYQVTQFGKPVTLSCSQTLNHNVMYWYQQKSSQAPKLLFHYYDKDFNNEADTPDNFQSRRPNTSFCFLDIRSPGLGDTAMYLCATSRDSGFSNQPQHFGDGTRLSIL.

There are a few counts of this clone. This chain joins TRBV28 and TRBJ1-2; D uncertain. The CDR3 contains 13 residues. CDR1 and CDR2 from the germline V gene are MDHEN and SYDVKM. The ends were cut back, 7 bases at V and 8 bases at J, with 17 bases in the middle. The CDR3 region is CASIQGLMGGYTF. The CDR3 DNA follows: TGTGCCAGCATCCAAGGACTCATGGGGGGCTACACCTTC.

This clone was found a few times. The chain links TRBV4-3 to TRBJ2-1; TRBD2 matches 8 bases. The germline V gene encodes CDR1 LGHNA and CDR2 YSLEER. The V and J ends lost 0 bases and 11 bases, in that order; junction bases with no gene match: 9. This CDR3 is built from 15 residues. CDR3 nucleotide sequence: TGCGCCAGCAGCCAAGAGGGTAGCGGGACTAACCAGCAGTTCTTC. Encoded protein: CASSQEGSGTNQQFF.

The gene calls are TRBV9 and TRBJ1-3; D is uncertain. Trimming took 0 bases from V and 4 from J, leaving 2 bases between them. CDR1 is SGDLS, CDR2 YYNGEE, per germline. The CDR3 totals 12 residues. Here the CDR3 DNA reads TGTGCCAGCAGCGTAGACGGAAACACCATATATTTT. Translated: CASSVDGNTIYF.

This CDR3 is CASSAIGIGTGELFF. The CDR3, as DNA: TGTGCCAGCAGCGCCATCGGGATCGGCACCGGGGAGCTGTTTTTT. The chain employs TRBV9 and TRBJ2-2, with TRBD2 as a possible D gene (5 bases). The germline V gene encodes CDR1 SGDLS and CDR2 YYNGEE. V dropped 3 bases and J dropped 4 bases, with 13 bases sitting between them. CDR3 size: 15 residues.

This clone was found a few times. The rearrangement joins TRBV7-8 to TRBJ2-5; tentative D call: TRBD1 (6 bases). This CDR3 is 13 amino acids long. The germline CDR1 and CDR2 sequences are SGHVS and FQNEAQ. V was clipped by 5 bases and J by 5 bases, with 12 bases between them. CDR3 DNA sequence: TGTGCCAGCAGCCTCGGACAGTTGGAGACCCAGTACTTC. Translated, it gives CASSLGQLETQYF.

The chain has TRBV5-4 and TRBJ1-2; the match to TRBD1 covers 8 bases. The germline CDR1 and CDR2 sequences are SGHNT and YYREEE (reference sequence). V shed 2 bases and J 3 bases; nucleotides not matched to a gene: 6. The CDR3 is 15 residues long. Written as DNA, the CDR3 is TGTGCCAGCAGCTTACAGGGACAGGATTACTATGGCTACACCTTC. Residues: CASSLQGQDYYGYTF.

A single count supports this clone. Here the CDR3 DNA reads TGTGCCAGCAGTACCATCGCAACTAGCACAGATACGCAGTATTTT. This encodes CASSTIATSTDTQYF. This sequence joins TRBV6-6 and TRBJ2-3; D remains unclear. This CDR3 has 15 amino acids. Per germline, CDR1 MNHNY and CDR2 SVGAGI (reference sequence). V was clipped by 5 bases and J by 0 bases, with 12 bases between them.

The chain joins TRBV15 to TRBJ2-7, with D uncertain. This CDR3 spans 14 amino acids. The germline V and J ends were trimmed by 0 bases and 3 bases, with 9 bases remaining between them. Germline V gene data show CDR1 as LNHNV and CDR2 as YYDKDF (reference sequence). The CDR3 DNA reads as TGTGCCACCAGCAGAGATCGGGCCCACTACGAGCAGTACTTC. This gives the protein CATSRDRAHYEQYF. Looking up the rest from reference TRBV15 and TRBJ2-7 gives the full variable domain: DAMVIQNPRYQVTQFGKPVTLSCSQTLNHNVMYWYQQKSSQAPKLLFHYYDKDFNNEADTPDNFQSRRPNTSFCFLDIRSPGLGDTAMYLCATSRDRAHYEQYFGPGTRLTVT.